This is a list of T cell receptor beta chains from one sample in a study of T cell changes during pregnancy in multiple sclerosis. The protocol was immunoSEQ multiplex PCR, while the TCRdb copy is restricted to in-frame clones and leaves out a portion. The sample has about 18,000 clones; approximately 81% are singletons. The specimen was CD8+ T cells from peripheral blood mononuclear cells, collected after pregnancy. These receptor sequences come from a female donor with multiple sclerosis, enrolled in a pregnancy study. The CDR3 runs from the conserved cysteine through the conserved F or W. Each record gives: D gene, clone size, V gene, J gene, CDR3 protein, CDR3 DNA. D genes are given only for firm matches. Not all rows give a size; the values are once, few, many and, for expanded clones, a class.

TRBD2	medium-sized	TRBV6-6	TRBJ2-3	CASSYPTSGGQDTQYF	TGTGCCAGCAGTTACCCGACTAGCGGGGGGCAAGATACGCAGTATTTT
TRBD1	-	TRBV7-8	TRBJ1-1	CASSLAAQGWPEAFF	TGTGCCAGCAGCTTAGCCGCACAGGGGTGGCCTGAAGCTTTCTTT
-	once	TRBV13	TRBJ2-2	CASSSRVPQNTGELFF	TGTGCCAGCAGCTCCCGGGTTCCACAGAACACCGGGGAGCTGTTTTTT
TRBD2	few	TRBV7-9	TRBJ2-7	CASSSTLAGFYEQYF	TGTGCCAGCAGCTCGACTCTAGCGGGGTTCTACGAGCAGTACTTC
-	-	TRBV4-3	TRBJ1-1	CASSLSGWDYEAFF	TGCGCCAGCAGCCTATCAGGGTGGGACTATGAAGCTTTCTTT
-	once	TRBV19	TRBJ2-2	CASSIGLDYTGELFF	TGTGCCAGTAGTATCGGCCTAGACTACACCGGGGAGCTGTTTTTT
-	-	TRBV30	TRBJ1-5	CAWSVETGINQPQHF	TGTGCCTGGAGTGTAGAAACAGGAATCAATCAGCCCCAGCATTTT
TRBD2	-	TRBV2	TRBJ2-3	CASILAGGRTDTQYF	TGTGCCAGCATCTTAGCGGGGGGGCGGACAGATACGCAGTATTTT
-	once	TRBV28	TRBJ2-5	CASTPASQETQYF	TGTGCCAGCACCCCAGCGTCCCAAGAGACCCAGTACTTC
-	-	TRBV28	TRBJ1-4	CASSLSTPGVGLFF	TGTGCCAGCAGTTTGTCCACCCCCGGGGTTGGACTGTTTTTT
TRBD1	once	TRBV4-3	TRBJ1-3	CASSQDDRGAGNTIYF	TGCGCCAGCAGCCAAGACGACAGGGGCGCTGGAAACACCATATATTTT
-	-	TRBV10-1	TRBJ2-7	CASFGRGASYEQYF	TGCGCCAGCTTCGGCAGGGGCGCTTCCTACGAGCAGTACTTC
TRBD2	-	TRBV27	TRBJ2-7	CASSLLGSGSGYEQYF	TGTGCCAGCAGTTTATTAGGTAGCGGGAGTGGCTACGAGCAGTACTTC
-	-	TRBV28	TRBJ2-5	CASSAQGGETQYF	TGTGCCAGCAGTGCCCAGGGTGGGGAGACCCAGTACTTC
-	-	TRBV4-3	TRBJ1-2	CASSQDTGLYYGYTF	TGCGCCAGCAGCCAAGATACAGGGCTTTACTATGGCTACACCTTC
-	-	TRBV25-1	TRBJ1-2	CASSHQGGYTF	TGTGCCAGCAGCCACCAGGGCGGCTACACCTTC
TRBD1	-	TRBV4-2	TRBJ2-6	CASSQGTGSGANVLTF	TGTGCCAGCAGCCAAGGGACAGGCTCTGGGGCCAACGTCCTGACTTTC
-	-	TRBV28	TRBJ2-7	CASSLVAVASSYEQYF	TGTGCCAGCAGTTTGGTTGCAGTCGCTAGCAGCTACGAGCAGTACTTC
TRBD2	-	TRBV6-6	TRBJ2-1	CASSYGRSGGAYEQFF	TGTGCCAGCAGTTACGGGCGTAGCGGGGGGGCCTATGAGCAGTTCTTC
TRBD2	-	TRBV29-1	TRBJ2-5	CSVVGYQREGTQTQYF	TGCAGCGTTGTTGGATACCAGCGGGAGGGTACCCAGACCCAGTACTTC
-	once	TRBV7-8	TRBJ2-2	CASSPRDTPNTGELFF	TGTGCCAGCAGCCCCCGGGACACTCCGAACACCGGGGAGCTGTTTTTT
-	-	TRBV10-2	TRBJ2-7	CASSDQGYEQYF	TGCGCCAGCAGTGACCAGGGCTACGAGCAGTACTTC
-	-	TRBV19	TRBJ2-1	CASVGGDVYNEQFF	TGTGCCAGTGTGGGGGGAGATGTGTACAATGAGCAGTTCTTC
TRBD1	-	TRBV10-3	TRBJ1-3	CAISEEWGQGNSGNTIYF	TGTGCCATCAGTGAGGAATGGGGACAGGGGAACTCTGGAAACACCATATATTTT
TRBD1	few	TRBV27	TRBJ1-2	CASFGQAYGYTF	TGTGCCAGCTTTGGACAGGCCTATGGCTACACCTTC
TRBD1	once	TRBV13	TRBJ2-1	CASSLTTGINEQFF	TGTGCCAGCAGCTTAACGACAGGGATTAATGAGCAGTTCTTC
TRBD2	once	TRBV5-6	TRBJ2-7	CASSLWTSSYEQYF	TGTGCCAGCAGCTTGTGGACTAGCTCCTACGAGCAGTACTTC
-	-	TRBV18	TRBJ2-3	CASSPPSIPTDTQYF	TGTGCCAGCTCACCACCTTCTATCCCCACAGATACGCAGTATTTT
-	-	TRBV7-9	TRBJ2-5	CASSLGDLQETQYF	TGTGCCAGCAGCTTAGGGGACTTACAAGAGACCCAGTACTTC
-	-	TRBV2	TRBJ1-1	CASSEGRIEAFF	TGTGCCAGCAGTGAAGGCAGGATTGAAGCTTTCTTT
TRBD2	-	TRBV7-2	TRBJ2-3	CASSLAIAGGPGTDTQYF	TGTGCCAGCAGCTTAGCAATAGCGGGGGGGCCGGGCACAGATACGCAGTATTTT
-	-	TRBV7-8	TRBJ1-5	CASSVSGINNQPQHF	TGTGCCAGCAGCGTATCCGGGATAAACAATCAGCCCCAGCATTTT
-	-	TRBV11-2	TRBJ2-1	CASSLVRYNEQFF	TGTGCCAGCAGCTTAGTTCGGTACAATGAGCAGTTCTTC